The sequence of this TCR beta chain was determined in a study of cytomegalovirus exposure and HLA in healthy donors. The study, taken as a whole, reports: The authors later found most CMV-associated TCR beta chains appeared HLA-restricted.

PCR employed 60 Vbeta and 13 Jbeta primers. The table came from immunoSEQ multiplex PCR; TCRdb's copy has only in-frame clones and leaves some out. The sample lists roughly 99,000 clones, approximately 79% occurring once. For this clone: No antigen is known for it.

From germline, CDR1 is MNHEY and CDR2 SVGAGI. V was trimmed by 4 bases and J by 3 bases, leaving 13 bases between them. This CDR3 contains 14 residues. This sequence joins TRBV6-5 and TRBJ2-7; D is unresolved. The clonotype originates from a middle-aged woman in good health and CMV-seropositive. The sample comprised PBMCs. The CDR3 DNA reads TGTGCCAGCAGTTCTACCCTCTCAGGCTACGAGCAGTACTTC. Amino acids: CASSSTLSGYEQYF.